One sample yielded the 9 T cell receptor beta chains listed below, sequenced in a study of human T cells and chemical hapten exposure. In TCRdb, the RACE reads were re-called with MiXCR into one record per CDR3 protein. The sample consists of about 120,000 distinct CDR3 sequences, about 12% of them appearing once. The time point: patch test 1, 2 weeks after DPC sensitization. Treatment of the sample: therapeutic diphenylcyclopropenone sensitization with weekly scalp DPC. The sequenced sample was whole blood, obtained in connection with sensitization to the hapten diphenylcyclopropenone (DPC). The receptors were gathered from a woman aged 45-60 years with alopecia areata. Some clones in this sample may be carry-over from other donors' samples.

The chain joins TRBV7-2 to TRBJ2-2; 10 bases align to TRBD2. This CDR3 is built from 16 residues. V shed 3 bases, J shed 0 bases, and the junction held 1 base outside the gene matches. Germline V gene data show CDR1 as SGHTA and CDR2 as FQGNSA. The CDR3 protein is CASSFTSGTNTGELFF. In DNA form, the CDR3 reads TGTGCCAGCAGCTTTACTAGCGGGACGAACACCGGGGAGCTGTTTTTT.

This clonotype was seen ten or more times. The chain employs TRBV7-6 and TRBJ1-4; unclear D gene. V lost 1 base to trimming and J lost 7 bases, with 7 bases between them. The CDR3 is 13 residues long. The germline CDR1 and CDR2 sequences are SGHVS and FNYEAQ. CDR3 in amino acids: CASSLEPAEKLFF. CDR3 DNA sequence: TGTGCCAGCAGCTTAGAGCCCGCTGAAAAACTGTTTTTT.

This clonotype has a count of ten or more. The chain employs TRBV5-4 and TRBJ2-3; D unclear. The CDR3 totals 13 residues. V was clipped by 4 bases and J by 8 bases, with 14 bases between them. CDR1 is SGHNT and CDR2 is YYREEE in the germline V gene (reference sequence). For the CDR3, the DNA is TGTGCCAGCAGCGGGGTCGTCCCCCGTACGCAGTATTTT. Its protein is CASSGVVPRTQYF.

J is TRBJ1-6 and V is TRBV9; TRBD1 is a possible D gene (5 bases). This CDR3 is 15 amino acids long. V was clipped by 4 bases and J by 3 bases, with 11 bases between them. Germline V lookup: CDR1 SGDLS, CDR2 YYNGEE. CDR3 residues: CASSRSGGYNSPLHF. In nucleotides, the CDR3 is TGTGCCAGCAGCCGATCCGGGGGCTATAATTCACCCCTCCACTTT.

The CDR3 DNA is TGTGCCAGCTCCCATTATAGCAATCAGCCCCAGCATTTT. Protein: CASSHYSNQPQHF. This chain links TRBV11-2 with TRBJ1-5; D remains ambiguous. V gave up 8 bases and J gave up 0 bases, with 8 bases separating them. The CDR3 length is 13 residues. Germline V gene data show CDR1 as SGHAT and CDR2 as FQNNGV.

J is TRBJ2-7 and V is TRBV20-1; 7 nucleotides line up with TRBD1. This CDR3 spans 13 amino acids. J gave up 0 bases and V 4 bases, and 3 bases lay outside the gene matches. From germline, CDR1 is DFQATT and CDR2 SNEGSKA (reference sequence). CDR3 residues: CSATTGNSYEQYF. In nucleotides, the CDR3 is TGCAGTGCTACGACAGGGAACTCCTACGAGCAGTACTTC.

This clonotype was seen repeatedly, ten times or more. The chain recombines TRBV18 with TRBJ1-2; D unresolved. The V end lost 0 bases, the J end lost 6 bases, and 8 bases lay between the germline ends. Germline V gene data show CDR1 as KGHSH and CDR2 as LQKENI. The CDR3 length is 13 residues. The CDR3 region is CASSPPSTDGYTF. CDR3 in DNA: TGTGCCAGCTCACCACCGTCCACCGATGGCTACACCTTC.

This clonotype was seen ten or more times. This rearrangement joins TRBV11-3 to TRBJ2-3, with 13 positions matching TRBD2. The CDR3 contains 16 residues. The V and J ends lost 5 bases and 6 bases, in that order; junction bases with no gene match: 8. The germline CDR1 and CDR2 sequences are SGHNT and YENEEA. The CDR3 region is CASSRGLAGAVDTQYF. The CDR3 bases are TGTGCCAGCAGCCGTGGACTAGCGGGGGCGGTGGATACGCAGTATTTT.

This chain uses TRBV7-2 with TRBJ2-3, with a weak D call TRBD1 (6 bases). V was pared by 6 bases and J by 3 bases, with 16 bases between. The CDR3 runs 15 residues. Germline V gene lookup returns CDR1 SGHTA and CDR2 FQGNSA. Here the CDR3 reads CASRQTGGWTDTQYF. The CDR3 bases are TGTGCCAGCAGGCAGACAGGAGGATGGACAGATACGCAGTATTTT.